A selection of T cell receptor beta chains follows, all from one sample in a study of shared clonotypes between healthy human individuals. Clones were sequenced by immunoSEQ multiplex PCR, and TCRdb holds only the in-frame ones, with some missing. The sample records 2 million to 2.5 million clones, approximately 96% being singletons. Material for sequencing was naive CD4+ T cells sorted from blood. The receptor source for this set is a young man in good health. CDR3s include the opening cysteine and the closing phenylalanine or tryptophan. The D gene is left open where the match is weak. The size of a clone is reported for some rows only, either as once, few or many, or as a class for expanded clones.

TRBV4-1	TRBJ1-2	once	-	CASSQSVTASYTF	TGCGCCAGCAGCCAAAGCGTCACGGCCAGCTACACCTTC
TRBV11-2	TRBJ1-6	-	-	CASTQHSSPLHF	TGTGCCAGCACCCAGCACAGTTCACCCCTCCACTTT
TRBV5-1	TRBJ2-1	-	TRBD2	CASSFGGGYYNEQFF	TGCGCCAGCAGCTTTGGGGGAGGGTACTACAATGAGCAGTTCTTC
TRBV11-2	TRBJ2-7	-	-	CASSLGGIYEQYF	TGTGCCAGCAGCTTAGGGGGTATATACGAGCAGTACTTC
TRBV2	TRBJ1-1	-	-	CASRRTNTEAFF	TGTGCCAGCAGGAGGACGAACACTGAAGCTTTCTTT
TRBV6-4	TRBJ1-2	-	TRBD1	CASSGGTGDGYTF	TGTGCCAGCAGTGGGGGGACAGGGGATGGCTACACCTTC
TRBV4-2	TRBJ1-5	-	-	CASSQDQGFNQPQHF	TGTGCCAGCAGCCAAGATCAAGGGTTCAATCAGCCCCAGCATTTT
TRBV7-2	TRBJ2-1	-	-	CASSLATLGEQFF	TGTGCCAGCAGCTTGGCCACCCTGGGAGAGCAGTTCTTC
TRBV5-1	TRBJ2-3	once	-	CASSRPIATRAADTQYF	TGCGCCAGCAGCCGTCCTATAGCAACACGGGCGGCAGATACGCAGTATTTT
TRBV11-1	TRBJ1-6	-	-	CASSSYKENSPLHF	TGTGCCAGCAGCTCATACAAGGAAAATTCACCCCTCCACTTT
TRBV7-2	TRBJ2-3	-	-	CASSFIGGDTQYF	TGTGCCAGCAGCTTCATAGGGGGGGATACGCAGTATTTT
TRBV6-5	TRBJ2-5	-	-	CASGGETQYF	TGTGCCAGCGGTGGAGAGACCCAGTACTTC
TRBV7-9	TRBJ1-3	-	-	CATSGGGPAPGTIYF	TGTGCCACCTCCGGGGGCGGACCGGCCCCGGGGACCATATATTTT
TRBV7-6	TRBJ2-7	-	TRBD2	CASSPTSGISEQYF	TGTGCCAGCAGCCCCACTAGCGGGATCTCCGAGCAGTACTTC
TRBV7-9	TRBJ1-3	-	TRBD1	CASSPPGQISGNTIYF	TGTGCCAGCAGCCCTCCGGGACAGATCTCTGGAAACACCATATATTTT
TRBV30	TRBJ2-2	once	-	CAWRGENTGELFF	TGTGCCTGGAGAGGAGAAAACACCGGGGAGCTGTTTTTT
TRBV29-1	TRBJ2-2	-	-	CSVRSGGTGELFF	TGCAGCGTTAGGTCTGGCGGGACCGGGGAGCTGTTTTTT
TRBV5-1	TRBJ2-2	once	TRBD2	CASSLGTSGVNTGELFF	TGCGCCAGCAGCCTGGGGACTAGCGGAGTGAACACCGGGGAGCTGTTTTTT
TRBV30	TRBJ1-3	few	-	CAWSLDTIYF	TGTGCCTGGAGTCTCGACACCATATATTTT
TRBV5-4	TRBJ2-2	-	-	CASSSVGGTGELFF	TGTGCCAGCAGCTCCGTCGGGGGAACCGGGGAGCTGTTTTTT
TRBV10-3	TRBJ2-2	-	-	CAIKARDIDTGELFF	TGTGCCATCAAAGCCCGGGACATAGACACCGGGGAGCTGTTTTTT
TRBV9	TRBJ2-6	-	-	CASSPRGDNSGANVLTF	TGTGCCAGCAGCCCCCGCGGGGACAACTCTGGGGCCAACGTCCTGACTTTC
TRBV29-1	TRBJ1-4	-	-	CSVEEFGTKNEKLFF	TGCAGCGTTGAAGAATTCGGGACAAAAAATGAAAAACTGTTTTTT
TRBV5-1	TRBJ2-7	-	TRBD1	CASSLEGRDRFYEQYF	TGCGCCAGCAGCTTGGAGGGTCGGGACAGATTCTACGAGCAGTACTTC
TRBV25-1	TRBJ1-1	once	-	CASSESDSNTEAFF	TGTGCCAGCAGTGAATCCGACAGTAACACTGAAGCTTTCTTT
TRBV2	TRBJ2-7	-	TRBD2	CASRSWTSGTYEQYF	TGTGCCAGCAGGAGTTGGACTAGCGGGACCTACGAGCAGTACTTC
TRBV5-6	TRBJ2-4	-	TRBD1	CASSKGTGGIAKNIQYF	TGTGCCAGCAGCAAAGGCACAGGGGGCATCGCCAAAAACATTCAGTACTTC
TRBV29-1	TRBJ2-2	-	-	CSVGTATPGELFF	TGCAGCGTTGGGACAGCCACCCCCGGGGAGCTGTTTTTT
TRBV10-3	TRBJ2-7	-	-	CAISDGTGPSYEQYF	TGTGCCATCAGTGACGGTACAGGGCCCTCCTACGAGCAGTACTTC
TRBV7-2	TRBJ1-2	-	TRBD1	CASSLEGAASYGYTF	TGTGCCAGCAGCTTAGAGGGGGCGGCCTCTTATGGCTACACCTTC
TRBV10-3	TRBJ2-3	-	TRBD2	CAIRTSGSIDTQYF	TGTGCCATCAGGACTAGCGGGAGTATAGATACGCAGTATTTT
TRBV19	TRBJ1-5	-	-	CASSPQHSNQPQHF	TGTGCCAGTAGTCCCCAACATAGCAATCAGCCCCAGCATTTT
TRBV5-4	TRBJ2-3	-	-	CASSLGGGTDTQYF	TGTGCCAGCAGCTTGGGGGGCGGTACAGATACGCAGTATTTT
TRBV5-4	TRBJ2-4	once	TRBD2	CASSLREGLAKNIQYF	TGTGCCAGCAGCTTGCGGGAGGGGCTAGCCAAAAACATTCAGTACTTC
TRBV7-9	TRBJ2-5	-	-	CASSLAWQPMKETQYF	TGTGCCAGCAGCTTAGCGTGGCAACCGATGAAAGAGACCCAGTACTTC
TRBV10-3	TRBJ1-6	-	TRBD1	CAISRTGVGSPLHF	TGTGCCATCAGCAGGACAGGGGTCGGTTCACCCCTCCACTTT
TRBV5-4	TRBJ2-6	-	TRBD1	CASSLGQGGSGANVLTF	TGTGCCAGCAGCTTGGGACAGGGGGGTTCTGGGGCCAACGTCCTGACTTTC
TRBV5-1	TRBJ2-3	-	-	CASSFGLGDTQYF	TGCGCCAGCAGCTTTGGACTGGGCGATACGCAGTATTTT
TRBV5-1	TRBJ1-1	once	-	CASGTGAVNTEAFF	TGCGCCAGCGGGACCGGGGCAGTGAACACTGAAGCTTTCTTT
TRBV13	TRBJ1-6	-	-	CASSHRIGDNSPLHF	TGTGCCAGCAGTCATAGAATAGGGGATAATTCACCCCTCCACTTT
TRBV5-6	TRBJ2-1	-	-	CASSLVGEWNEQFF	TGTGCCAGCAGCTTGGTAGGGGAATGGAATGAGCAGTTCTTC
TRBV6-5	TRBJ2-7	once	-	CASSYSRRENSYEQYF	TGTGCCAGCAGTTACTCGCGGAGGGAAAACTCCTACGAGCAGTACTTC
TRBV10-3	TRBJ2-1	-	TRBD2	CAISGGLAGENDYNEQFF	TGTGCCATCAGTGGAGGACTAGCGGGGGAGAATGATTACAATGAGCAGTTCTTC
TRBV18	TRBJ1-5	few	-	CASSPVVGQPQHF	TGTGCCAGCTCACCAGTCGTCGGTCAGCCCCAGCATTTT
TRBV7-9	TRBJ2-7	few	-	CASSFRDSYEQYF	TGTGCCAGCAGCTTTAGGGATTCCTACGAGCAGTACTTC
TRBV6-5	TRBJ1-1	-	TRBD1	CASTNTGATEAFF	TGTGCCAGCACAAACACAGGGGCCACTGAAGCTTTCTTT
TRBV5-1	TRBJ2-7	-	TRBD1	CASSFKGQGAASYEQYF	TGCGCCAGCAGCTTCAAGGGACAGGGGGCAGCCTCCTACGAGCAGTACTTC
TRBV2	TRBJ2-5	-	-	CASSQGRPPETQYF	TGTGCCAGCAGCCAGGGACGACCTCCGGAGACCCAGTACTTC
TRBV6-1	TRBJ1-2	-	-	CASTPGQRFGYTF	TGTGCCAGCACCCCGGGGCAGAGATTTGGCTACACCTTC
TRBV5-1	TRBJ2-7	few	TRBD1	CASSGTGVNYEQYF	TGCGCCAGCAGCGGAACAGGGGTGAACTACGAGCAGTACTTC
TRBV30	TRBJ2-7	-	-	CACSTVYEQYF	TGTGCCTGTTCGACAGTATACGAGCAGTACTTC